This is a list of T cell receptor beta chains from one sample in a study of blood T cell repertoires in COVID-19. Profiling relied on immunoSEQ multiplex PCR, and the TCRdb table lists in-frame clones only, not all of them. This table holds approximately 500,000 clones, 75% to 90% found once. Material: peripheral blood. These receptors were taken from a human donor in a cohort sampled during active COVID-19. Both conserved end residues are part of each CDR3. A D gene is named only where the DNA matches it firmly. The listing skips clone size in some rows; elsewhere it reads once, few, many or a size class.

j_gene,v_gene,d_gene,abundance,CDR3aa,CDR3nt
TRBJ2-7,TRBV6-2/TRBV6-3,TRBD2,once,CASSYFGLAGGYEQYF,TGTGCCAGCAGTTACTTTGGACTAGCGGGAGGGTACGAGCAGTACTTC
TRBJ2-1,TRBV7-2,-,-,CASSLVVAEQFF,TGTGCCAGCAGCTTAGTCGTGGCTGAGCAGTTCTTC
TRBJ2-1,TRBV5-1,TRBD1,-,CASSLDLTGPTEQFF,TGCGCCAGCAGCTTGGATTTGACAGGGCCTACTGAGCAGTTCTTC
TRBJ1-1,TRBV7-3,TRBD1,once,CASSLDRGYTEAFF,TGTGCCAGCAGCCTCGACAGGGGGTACACTGAAGCTTTCTTT
TRBJ2-5,TRBV11-2,TRBD1,-,CASSLGTGVFQETQYF,TGTGCCAGCAGCTTGGGGACAGGGGTATTCCAAGAGACCCAGTACTTC
TRBJ2-3,TRBV6-5,TRBD2,-,CASTSSGYTDTQYF,TGTGCCAGCACATCTAGCGGTTACACAGATACGCAGTATTTT
TRBJ2-7,TRBV7-2,TRBD2,-,CASSAGTSGYEQYF,TGTGCCAGCAGCGCCGGGACTAGCGGCTACGAGCAGTACTTC
TRBJ1-4,TRBV5-1,TRBD1,few,CASSAGGESEKLFF,TGCGCCAGCAGCGCAGGGGGCGAGAGTGAAAAACTGTTTTTT
TRBJ2-1,TRBV11-3,TRBD2,-,CASSFPSGNEQFF,TGTGCCAGCAGCTTCCCTAGCGGGAATGAGCAGTTCTTC
TRBJ2-1,TRBV18,-,-,CASSPEYAAYNEQFF,TGTGCCAGCTCACCAGAGTACGCGGCCTACAATGAGCAGTTCTTC
TRBJ2-3,TRBV5-8,TRBD1,-,CASQIRDRATDTQYF,TGTGCCAGTCAAATCCGGGACAGGGCAACAGATACGCAGTATTTT
TRBJ1-5,TRBV6-5,-,-,CASILTGSNQPQHF,TGTGCCAGCATTCTGACAGGAAGCAATCAGCCCCAGCATTTT
TRBJ1-3,TRBV30,TRBD1,-,CAWGQGLNGNTIYF,TGTGCCTGGGGACAGGGGTTGAATGGAAACACCATATATTTT
TRBJ2-1,TRBV6-1,TRBD1,-,CASKVTGEQFF,TGTGCCAGCAAGGTGACAGGGGAGCAGTTCTTC
TRBJ2-3,TRBV7-3,TRBD2,once,CASSSYGLADSTDTQYF,TGTGCCAGCAGCTCCTATGGACTAGCGGACAGCACAGATACGCAGTATTTT
TRBJ2-3,TRBV29-1,-,-,CSVLDSSTDTQYF,TGCAGCGTCTTGGACAGTAGCACAGATACGCAGTATTTT
TRBJ1-3,TRBV7-2,-,once,CASSPRGSGNTIYF,TGTGCCAGCAGCCCCCGGGGCTCTGGAAACACCATATATTTT
TRBJ1-6,TRBV19,-,-,CASSIDWGNSPLHF,TGTGCCAGTAGTATAGATTGGGGCAATTCACCCCTCCACTTT